The 26 T cell receptor beta chains below come from one sample, sequenced in a study of blood T cells in healthy people across ages. Alongside a J-beta primer mix, a sample-barcoded 5' primer served in a second PCR lasting roughly 6 to 11 cycles. One entry per CDR3 protein results from TCRdb running MiXCR on the 5' RACE reads. The sample has 1.5 million to 1.9 million distinct CDR3 sequences, approximately 39% seen once. The source material was blood. The source of these receptors is a woman younger than 30 in good health.

The chain employs TRBV4-3 and TRBJ2-6; D is ambiguous. Germline CDR1 is LGHNA and CDR2 is YSLEER. Trimming shortened V by 6 bases and J by 2 bases, and 8 bases separated the two germline ends. This CDR3 comprises 14 residues. The CDR3 region is CASRSWAGANVLTF. The CDR3 DNA is TGCGCCAGCAGAAGTTGGGCTGGGGCCAACGTCCTGACTTTC.

V gene TRBV30 combines with J gene TRBJ1-2; D not certain. Germline CDR1 is GTSNPN and CDR2 is SVGIG (reference sequence). This CDR3 has 12 residues. V was clipped by 4 bases and J by 4 bases, with 10 bases between them. CDR3 region: CAWNSVVYGYTF. The CDR3 region has the DNA TGTGCCTGGAATTCTGTGGTCTATGGCTACACCTTC.

The V and J genes are TRBV7-2 and TRBJ2-7, with 13 bases identical to TRBD2. The CDR3 spans 17 residues. Per the germline V gene, CDR1 is SGHTA and CDR2 is FQGNSA. Trimming cost V 4 bases and J 0 bases; bases outside gene matches: 6. This CDR3 reads CASSSWGLAGSSYEQYF. The CDR3 DNA is TGTGCCAGCAGCTCCTGGGGACTAGCGGGAAGCTCCTACGAGCAGTACTTC. The complete variable domain, with remaining parts taken from reference TRBV7-2 and TRBJ2-7, reads GAGVSQSPSNKVTEKGKDVELRCDPISGHTALYWYRQSLGQGLEFLIYFQGNSAPDKSGLPSDRFSAERTGGSVSTLTIQRTQQEDSAVYLCASSSWGLAGSSYEQYFGPGTRLTVT.

This clonotype was counted only a few times. The CDR3 loop is CASSAQTGPPQETQYF. CDR3 sequence (DNA): TGTGCCAGCAGCGCCCAGACAGGGCCGCCCCAAGAGACCCAGTACTTC. The chain recombines TRBV9 with TRBJ2-5; 7 nucleotides match TRBD1. Unmatched junction bases numbered 9, after V lost 3 bases and J lost 1 base. The CDR3 covers 16 residues. CDR1 SGDLS and CDR2 YYNGEE come from the germline V gene.

The genes are TRBV5-8 and TRBJ2-7, with D perhaps matching TRBD1 (6 bases). Looked up from germline, CDR1 is SGHTS and CDR2 is YDEGEE. The CDR3 length is 13 residues. Trimming pared 2 bases from V and 7 bases from J, leaving 13 bases between. The CDR3 DNA follows: TGTGCCAGCAGCTTAGACAGGATTTCAGAGCAGTACTTC. Translating gives CASSLDRISEQYF.

This clonotype was seen at least ten times. The V call is TRBV29-1, the J call TRBJ1-5, with 7 bases aligning to TRBD1. Trimming removed 6 bases from V and 4 bases from J; junction bases left unmatched: 6. There are 13 residues in the CDR3. Germline V gene sequence: CDR1 SQVTM, CDR2 ANQGSEA. CDR3 region: CSVQDRLNQPQHF. For the CDR3, the DNA is TGCAGCGTCCAGGACAGGCTAAATCAGCCCCAGCATTTT.

The V and J genes are TRBV7-2 and TRBJ2-1, with 11 bases that match TRBD2. The J segment lost 8 bases and the V segment lost 0 bases, leaving 3 bases of the junction unmatched. This CDR3 is 15 amino acids long. Germline loops: CDR1 SGHTA, CDR2 FQGNSA. CDR3 bases: TGTGCCAGCAGCTTAGCACTAGCGGGAGCCTATGAGCAGTTCTTC. This codes for CASSLALAGAYEQFF.

This sequence joins TRBV28 and TRBJ1-3; 11 nucleotides agree with TRBD1. J lost 6 bases, V lost 1 base, and 5 bases had no gene match. There are 16 residues in the CDR3. Germline CDR1 is MDHEN and CDR2 is SYDVKM. CDR3 sequence: CASSLSGQGAENTIYF. The CDR3 DNA follows: TGTGCCAGCAGTTTATCCGGACAGGGGGCGGAAAACACCATATATTTT.

This sequence joins TRBV21-1 and TRBJ1-1. TRBV21-1 is marked as a pseudogene. This CDR3 comprises 16 residues. The CDR3 DNA sequence: TGTGCCAGCAGCATTCCTGCAGAGAAGCTGAACACTGAAGCTTTCTTT. Amino acids: CASSIPAEKLNTEAFF.

This sequence joins TRBV6-6 and TRBJ1-1; tentatively, D is TRBD1 (6 bases). Trimming shortened V by 2 bases and J by 4 bases, and 17 bases separated the two germline ends. Germline-derived CDR1 and CDR2 are MNHNY and SVGAGI (reference sequence). CDR3 length: 16 amino acids. The CDR3: CASSYGGRAQGTEAFF. As DNA, the CDR3 is TGTGCCAGCAGTTACGGGGGGAGAGCACAGGGCACTGAAGCTTTCTTT.

V is TRBV6-1 and J is TRBJ2-3; a possible D gene is TRBD1 (5 bases). This CDR3 has 15 residues. Germline V gene data show CDR1 as MNHNS and CDR2 as SASEGT. The germline V and J ends were trimmed by 1 base and 6 bases, with 14 bases remaining between them. CDR3 in DNA: TGTGCCAGCAGTGAAGGGGCAGGGTTAGCCGATACGCAGTATTTT. It yields the protein CASSEGAGLADTQYF.

In this sample, this clonotype turned up a few times. The chain combines TRBV12-3 or TRBV12-4 with TRBJ2-3, with 7 bases lining up with TRBD1. This CDR3 contains 15 residues. J gave up 0 bases and V 7 bases, and 7 bases lay outside the gene matches. CDR3: CASKWDSPSTDTQYF. The CDR3 DNA follows: TGTGCCAGCAAATGGGACAGTCCTAGCACAGATACGCAGTATTTT.

The V call is TRBV12-3 or TRBV12-4, the J call TRBJ2-7; the D is unclear. V was clipped by 2 bases and J by 1 base, with 15 bases between them. The CDR3 contains 16 residues. CDR3 protein: CASSLSWVGSSYEQYF. In nucleotides, the CDR3 is TGTGCCAGCAGTTTATCGTGGGTGGGCTCTTCCTACGAGCAGTACTTC.

V usage is TRBV4-3 and J usage is TRBJ2-1; the match to TRBD2 covers 8 bases. The CDR3 is made up of 18 amino acids. Per germline, CDR1 LGHNA and CDR2 YSLEER. Trimming took 0 bases from V and 3 from J; bases not matched to a gene: 10. The CDR3 is CASSQERLAGINYNEQFF. The DNA for the CDR3 is TGCGCCAGCAGCCAAGAGCGCCTAGCGGGCATAAACTACAATGAGCAGTTCTTC.

This clonotype has just a few counts. This sequence joins TRBV20-1 and TRBJ2-5; the D is unclear. The V gene lost 5 bases and the J gene lost 5 bases, with 15 bases spanning the gap. The CDR3 extends over 13 amino acids. Germline CDR1 DFQATT, CDR2 SNEGSKA (reference sequence). The DNA of the CDR3 is TGCAGTGCTCTCCATCGGGTCGGCGAGACCCAGTACTTC. Protein sequence: CSALHRVGETQYF.

J is TRBJ2-1 and V is TRBV25-1; D gene unclear. This CDR3 contains 15 residues. The V gene lost 3 bases and the J gene lost 5 bases, with 14 bases spanning the gap. Germline-derived CDR1 and CDR2 are MGHDK and SYGVNS. The CDR3: CASSDPSSPNNEQFF. The CDR3 nucleotides are TGTGCCAGCAGTGACCCTAGTTCCCCTAACAATGAGCAGTTCTTC. The full variable domain, in which reference TRBV25-1 and TRBJ2-1 provide the parts outside the CDR3, is EADIYQTPRYLVIGTGKKITLECSQTMGHDKMYWYQQDPGMELHLIHYSYGVNSTEKGDLSSESTVSRIRTEHFPLTLESARPSHTSQYLCASSDPSSPNNEQFFGPGTRLTVL.

This rearrangement joins TRBV20-1 to TRBJ1-5; possibly TRBD1 for D (5 bases). Between the trimmed V and J ends, which lost 3 bases and 11 bases, there was a span of 14 bases. This CDR3 spans 12 amino acids. The germline CDR1 and CDR2 sequences are DFQATT and SNEGSKA (reference sequence). CDR3 coding DNA: TGCAGTGCTAGGGTTAGAATGGGGGCCCAGCATTTT. It is translated as CSARVRMGAQHF.

This clonotype was seen a few times. This rearrangement joins TRBV6-2 or TRBV6-3 to TRBJ1-2; no clear D. This CDR3 has 13 amino acids. Trimming took 2 bases from V and 4 from J, leaving 8 bases between them. In germline, CDR1 is MNHEY, CDR2 SVGEGT. The CDR3 sequence is CASSYLTLYGYTF. Here the CDR3 DNA reads TGTGCCAGCAGTTACCTCACCCTCTATGGCTACACCTTC.

The chain joins TRBV27 to TRBJ1-2, with 9 positions matching TRBD1. CDR3 length: 18 amino acids. The germline gives CDR1 MNHEY, CDR2 SMNVEV (reference sequence). With 11 bases clipped from V and 5 bases from J, the junction kept 24 bases outside the gene matches. The CDR3 is CASGPRRQGGLTLYGYTF. Here the CDR3 DNA reads TGTGCCTCCGGCCCCCGAAGACAGGGGGGCCTAACACTTTATGGCTACACCTTC.

There are a few counts of this clonotype. The V call is TRBV7-2, the J call TRBJ2-5, with TRBD1 matching 10 bases. The CDR3 extends over 13 amino acids. Germline loops: CDR1 SGHTA, CDR2 FQGNSA. After removal of 5 bases from V and 8 bases from J, the junction contained 5 bases not matched to a gene. Here the CDR3 DNA reads TGTGCCAGCAGCCAACGGGACAGGGGAACCCAGTACTTC. As protein: CASSQRDRGTQYF.

This chain links TRBV5-1 with TRBJ2-1, with TRBD2 identical over 8 bases. The CDR3 is 17 residues long. Germline lookup yields CDR1 SGHRS and CDR2 YFSETQ. With 4 bases clipped from V and 4 bases from J, the junction kept 13 bases outside the gene matches. In nucleotides, the CDR3 is TGCGCCAGCAGCCCCAGGATGAGCGGGGGTACTTACAATGAGCAGTTCTTC. Translating it yields CASSPRMSGGTYNEQFF.

This clonotype has only a few counts. V and J are TRBV20-1 and TRBJ2-7; 13 bases fit TRBD2. The CDR3 length is 16 residues. The V gene's germline CDR1 is DFQATT and CDR2 SNEGSKA (reference sequence). This chain's CDR3 is CSALGLAGVEVYEQYF. In DNA form, the CDR3 reads TGCAGCGCTCTAGGACTAGCGGGAGTCGAAGTCTACGAGCAGTACTTC.

The chain recombines TRBV7-9 with TRBJ1-2, with 8 bases matching TRBD1. CDR3 length equals 17 residues. With 2 bases clipped from V and 5 bases from J, the junction kept 13 bases outside the gene matches. Looked up from germline, CDR1 is SEHNR and CDR2 is FQNEAQ (reference sequence). The CDR3, as DNA: TGTGCCAGCAGCTTAAGCGGCAGGGGGCGAGAGAGTTATGGCTACACCTTC. It yields the protein CASSLSGRGRESYGYTF.

V and J are TRBV9 and TRBJ2-3; D is perhaps TRBD1 (6 bases). Germline V lookup: CDR1 SGDLS, CDR2 YYNGEE. The CDR3 has 15 amino acids. Trimming stripped 3 bases from V and 2 bases from J, with 13 bases between. CDR3 coding DNA: TGTGCCAGCAGCGGACAGGCTACTCACACAGATACGCAGTATTTT. Its protein product is CASSGQATHTDTQYF.

The V call is TRBV15, the J call TRBJ1-2, with TRBD1 matching over 11 bases. The CDR3 spans 16 residues. Germline V gene lookup returns CDR1 LNHNV and CDR2 YYDKDF (reference sequence). The junction had 3 bases not matched to a gene; V was cut back by 0 bases and J by 3 bases. Written as DNA, the CDR3 is TGTGCCACCAGCAGAGAAGGACAGGGGGCATACTATGGCTACACCTTC. This encodes CATSREGQGAYYGYTF. Full variable domain (missing parts from reference TRBV15 and TRBJ1-2): DAMVIQNPRYQVTQFGKPVTLSCSQTLNHNVMYWYQQKSSQAPKLLFHYYDKDFNNEADTPDNFQSRRPNTSFCFLDIRSPGLGDTAMYLCATSREGQGAYYGYTFGSGTRLTVV.

The chain uses TRBV7-9 and TRBJ2-1; D ambiguous. With 1 base removed from V and 6 bases from J, the gap between germline ends came to 13 bases. CDR3 length: 15 amino acids. In germline, CDR1 is SEHNR, CDR2 FQNEAQ (reference sequence). The CDR3 DNA reads TGTGCCAGCAGCTTAGATGATTTGGTGGGCAATGAGCAGTTCTTC. Its protein product is CASSLDDLVGNEQFF.